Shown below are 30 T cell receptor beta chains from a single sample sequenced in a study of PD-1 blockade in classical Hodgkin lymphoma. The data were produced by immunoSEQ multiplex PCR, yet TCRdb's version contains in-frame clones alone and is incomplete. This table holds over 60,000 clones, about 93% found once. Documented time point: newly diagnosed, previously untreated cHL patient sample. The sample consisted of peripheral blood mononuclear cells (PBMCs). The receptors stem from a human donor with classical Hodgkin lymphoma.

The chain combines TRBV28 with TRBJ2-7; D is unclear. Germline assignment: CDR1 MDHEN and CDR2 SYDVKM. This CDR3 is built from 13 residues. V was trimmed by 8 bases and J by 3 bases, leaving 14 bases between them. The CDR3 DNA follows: TGTGCCAGCTCCGGGCCGACGATCTACGAGCAGTACTTC. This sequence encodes CASSGPTIYEQYF.

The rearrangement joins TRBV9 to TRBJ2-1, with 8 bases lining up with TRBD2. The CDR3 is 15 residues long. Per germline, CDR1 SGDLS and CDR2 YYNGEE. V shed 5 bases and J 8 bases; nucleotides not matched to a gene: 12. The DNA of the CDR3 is TGTGCCAGCAGTGCCACGGGAGGGCCAGGGGATGAGCAGTTCTTC. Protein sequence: CASSATGGPGDEQFF.

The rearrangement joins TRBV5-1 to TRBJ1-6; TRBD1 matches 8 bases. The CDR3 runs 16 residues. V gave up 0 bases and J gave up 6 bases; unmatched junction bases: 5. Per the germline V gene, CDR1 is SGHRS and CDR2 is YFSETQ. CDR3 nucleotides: TGCGCCAGCAGCTTGGGGCTGGACAGGGTTAATTCACCCCTCCACTTT. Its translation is CASSLGLDRVNSPLHF.

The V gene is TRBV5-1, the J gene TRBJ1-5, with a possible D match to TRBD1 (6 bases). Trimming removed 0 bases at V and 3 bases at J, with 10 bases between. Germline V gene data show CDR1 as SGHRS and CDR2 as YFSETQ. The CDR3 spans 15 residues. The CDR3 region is CASSLGDIPNQPQHF. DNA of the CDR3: TGCGCCAGCAGCTTGGGGGACATACCCAATCAGCCCCAGCATTTT. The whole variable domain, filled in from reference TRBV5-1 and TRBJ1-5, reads KAGVTQTPRYLIKTRGQQVTLSCSPISGHRSVSWYQQTPGQGLQFLFEYFSETQRNKGNFPGRFSGRQFSNSRSEMNVSTLELGDSALYLCASSLGDIPNQPQHFGDGTRLSIL.

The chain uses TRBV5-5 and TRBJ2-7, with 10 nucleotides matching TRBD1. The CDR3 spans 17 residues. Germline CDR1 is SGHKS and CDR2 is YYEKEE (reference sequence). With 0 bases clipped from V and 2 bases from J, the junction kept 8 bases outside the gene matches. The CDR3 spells CASSLAYGGQGTYEQYF. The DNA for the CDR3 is TGTGCCAGCAGCTTGGCATATGGGGGACAGGGGACCTACGAGCAGTACTTC.

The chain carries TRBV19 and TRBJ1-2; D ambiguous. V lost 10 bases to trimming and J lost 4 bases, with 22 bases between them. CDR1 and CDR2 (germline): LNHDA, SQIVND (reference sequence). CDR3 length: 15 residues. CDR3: CATKYVVGGIYGYTF. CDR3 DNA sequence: TGTGCCACCAAGTATGTGGTGGGAGGAATCTATGGCTACACCTTC.

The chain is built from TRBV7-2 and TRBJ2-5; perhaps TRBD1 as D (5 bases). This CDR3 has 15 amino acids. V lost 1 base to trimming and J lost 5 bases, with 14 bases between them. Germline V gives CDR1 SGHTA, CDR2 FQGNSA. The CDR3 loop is CASSLGQGLRETQYF. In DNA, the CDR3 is TGTGCCAGCAGCTTAGGTCAGGGCCTAAGGGAGACCCAGTACTTC.

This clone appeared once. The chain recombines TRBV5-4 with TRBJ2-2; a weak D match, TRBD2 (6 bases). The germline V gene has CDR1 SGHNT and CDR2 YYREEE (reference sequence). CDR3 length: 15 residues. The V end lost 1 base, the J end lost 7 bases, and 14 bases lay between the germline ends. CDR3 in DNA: TGTGCCAGCAGCTTGTCGACTAGTGGAGGCGGGGAGCTGTTTTTT. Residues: CASSLSTSGGGELFF.

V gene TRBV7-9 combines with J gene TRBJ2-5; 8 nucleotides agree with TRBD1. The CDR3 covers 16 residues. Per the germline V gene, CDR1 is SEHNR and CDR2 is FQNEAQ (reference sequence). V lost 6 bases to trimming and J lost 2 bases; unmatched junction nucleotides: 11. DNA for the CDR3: TGTGCCAGCAGGAGGACAGGGACAGCTCCTCAAGAGACCCAGTACTTC. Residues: CASRRTGTAPQETQYF.

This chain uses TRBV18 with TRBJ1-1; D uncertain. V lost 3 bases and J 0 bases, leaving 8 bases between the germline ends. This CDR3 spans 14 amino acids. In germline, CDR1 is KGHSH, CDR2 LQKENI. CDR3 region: CASSPKNLNTEAFF. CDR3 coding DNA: TGTGCCAGCTCACCTAAGAACTTGAACACTGAAGCTTTCTTT.

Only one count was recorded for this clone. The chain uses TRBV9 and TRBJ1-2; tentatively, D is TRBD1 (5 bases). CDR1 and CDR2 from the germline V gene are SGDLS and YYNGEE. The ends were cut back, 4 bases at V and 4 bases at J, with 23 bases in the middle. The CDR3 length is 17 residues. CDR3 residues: CASSRGGGLLAVYGYTF. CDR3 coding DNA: TGTGCCAGCAGCCGGGGCGGGGGTCTCCTAGCTGTCTATGGCTACACCTTC.

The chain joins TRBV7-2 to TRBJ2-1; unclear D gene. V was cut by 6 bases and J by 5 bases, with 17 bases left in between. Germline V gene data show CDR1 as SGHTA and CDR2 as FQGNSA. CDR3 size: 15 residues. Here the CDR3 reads CASRLIGLPNNEQFF. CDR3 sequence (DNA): TGTGCCAGCAGATTGATAGGGTTACCTAACAATGAGCAGTTCTTC.

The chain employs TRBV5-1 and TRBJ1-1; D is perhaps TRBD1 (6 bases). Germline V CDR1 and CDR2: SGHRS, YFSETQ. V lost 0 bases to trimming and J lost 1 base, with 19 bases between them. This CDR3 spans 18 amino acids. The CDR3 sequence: CASSLDGKSGGPNTEAFF. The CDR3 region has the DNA TGCGCCAGCAGCTTGGATGGTAAGTCCGGGGGCCCGAACACTGAAGCTTTCTTT.

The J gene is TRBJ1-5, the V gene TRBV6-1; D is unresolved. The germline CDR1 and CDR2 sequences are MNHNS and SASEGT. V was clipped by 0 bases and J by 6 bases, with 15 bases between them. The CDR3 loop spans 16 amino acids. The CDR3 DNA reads TGTGCCAGCAGTGAAGCGGTCGGCGTGGCCAGTCAGCCCCAGCATTTT. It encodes CASSEAVGVASQPQHF.

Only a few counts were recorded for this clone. Here the CDR3 reads CASSVRLAGADEQFF. The DNA for the CDR3 is TGTGCCAGCAGCGTTCGACTAGCGGGAGCTGATGAGCAGTTCTTC. V and J are TRBV9 and TRBJ2-1; TRBD2 matches at 12 bases. Germline V CDR1 and CDR2: SGDLS, YYNGEE. V was pared by 2 bases and J by 8 bases, with 5 bases of the junction left unmatched. The CDR3 loop spans 15 amino acids.

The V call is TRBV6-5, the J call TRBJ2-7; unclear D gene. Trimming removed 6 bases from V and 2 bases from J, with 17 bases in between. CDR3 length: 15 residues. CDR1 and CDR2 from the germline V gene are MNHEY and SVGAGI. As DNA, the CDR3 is TGTGCCAGCAGCCCCCCCCGGGTAGGAGCCTACGAGCAGTACTTC. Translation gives CASSPPRVGAYEQYF.

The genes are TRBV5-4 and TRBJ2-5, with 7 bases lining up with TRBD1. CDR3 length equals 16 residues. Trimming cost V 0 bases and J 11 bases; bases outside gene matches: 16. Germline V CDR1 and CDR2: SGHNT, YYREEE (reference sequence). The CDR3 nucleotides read TGTGCCAGCAGCTTGGCTGGGGTAGGACAGGTCTCGGCGCAGTACTTC. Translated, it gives CASSLAGVGQVSAQYF.

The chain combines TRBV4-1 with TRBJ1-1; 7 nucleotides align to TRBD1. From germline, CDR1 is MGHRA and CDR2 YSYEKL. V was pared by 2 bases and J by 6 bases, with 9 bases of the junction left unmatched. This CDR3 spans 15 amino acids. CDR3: CASSQIAGTDPEAFF. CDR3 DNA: TGCGCCAGCAGCCAAATTGCCGGGACAGACCCTGAAGCTTTCTTT.

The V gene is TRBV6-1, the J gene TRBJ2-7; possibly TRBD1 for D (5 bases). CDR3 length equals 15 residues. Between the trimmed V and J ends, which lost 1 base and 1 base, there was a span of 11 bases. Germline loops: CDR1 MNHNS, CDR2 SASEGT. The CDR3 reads CASSEGGRQSYEQYF. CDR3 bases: TGTGCCAGCAGTGAAGGAGGAAGACAGTCCTACGAGCAGTACTTC.

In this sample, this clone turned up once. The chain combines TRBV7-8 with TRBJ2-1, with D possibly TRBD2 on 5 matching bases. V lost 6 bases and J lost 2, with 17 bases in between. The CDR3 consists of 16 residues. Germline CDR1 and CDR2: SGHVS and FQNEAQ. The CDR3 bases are TGTGCCAGCAGTTGGAGAGCTAGCTACACCTACAATGAGCAGTTCTTC. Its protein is CASSWRASYTYNEQFF.

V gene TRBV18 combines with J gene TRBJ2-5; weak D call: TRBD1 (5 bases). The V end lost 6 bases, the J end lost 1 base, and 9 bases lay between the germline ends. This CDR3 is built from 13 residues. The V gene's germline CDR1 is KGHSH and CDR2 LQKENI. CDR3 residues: CASSRQPQETQYF. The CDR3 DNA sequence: TGTGCCAGCTCTCGACAGCCCCAAGAGACCCAGTACTTC.

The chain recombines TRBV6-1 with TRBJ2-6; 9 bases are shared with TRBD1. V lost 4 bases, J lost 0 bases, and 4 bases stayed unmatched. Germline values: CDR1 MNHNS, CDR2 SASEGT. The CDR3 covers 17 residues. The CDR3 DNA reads TGTGCCAGCAGTGCGACAGGGGGTTTCTCTGGGGCCAACGTCCTGACTTTC. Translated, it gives CASSATGGFSGANVLTF.

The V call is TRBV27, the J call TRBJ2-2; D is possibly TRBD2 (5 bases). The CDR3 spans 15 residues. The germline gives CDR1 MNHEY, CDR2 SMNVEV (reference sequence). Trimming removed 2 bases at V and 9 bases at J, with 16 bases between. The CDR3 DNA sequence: TGTGCCAGCAGTTTACTAGCTCAAAACGCCAGGGAGCTGTTTTTT. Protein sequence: CASSLLAQNARELFF.

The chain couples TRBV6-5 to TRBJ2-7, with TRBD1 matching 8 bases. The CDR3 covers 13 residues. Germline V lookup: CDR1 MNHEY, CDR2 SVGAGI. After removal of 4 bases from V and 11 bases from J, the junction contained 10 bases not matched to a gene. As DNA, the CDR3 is TGTGCCAGCAGTTCCGACAGGGGAGCACGGGAGTACTTC. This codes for CASSSDRGAREYF.

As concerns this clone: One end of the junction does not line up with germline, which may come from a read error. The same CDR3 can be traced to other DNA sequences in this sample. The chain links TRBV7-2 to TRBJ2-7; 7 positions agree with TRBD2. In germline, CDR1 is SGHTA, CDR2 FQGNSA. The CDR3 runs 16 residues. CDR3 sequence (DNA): TGTGCCAGCAGCTACGATGGGACTACAGCTTCCTATGAGCAGTACTTC. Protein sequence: CASSYDGTTASYEQYF.

The CDR3 reads CASSLTGLTSPLHF. Here the CDR3 DNA reads TGTGCCAGCAGTTTAACAGGGTTGACATCACCCCTCCACTTT. This chain connects TRBV6-5 to TRBJ1-6; the D gene is possibly TRBD1 (6 bases). Germline CDR1 reads MNHEY; CDR2 reads SVGAGI. The CDR3 loop spans 14 amino acids. The germline V and J ends were trimmed by 4 bases and 10 bases, with 14 bases remaining between them.

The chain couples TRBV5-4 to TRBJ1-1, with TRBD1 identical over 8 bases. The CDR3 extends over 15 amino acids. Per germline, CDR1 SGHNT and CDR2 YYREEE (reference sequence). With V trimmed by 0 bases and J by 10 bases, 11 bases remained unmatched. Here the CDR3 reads CASSLALGQAAGAFF. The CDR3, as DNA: TGTGCCAGCAGCTTGGCGTTGGGACAGGCCGCAGGAGCTTTCTTT.

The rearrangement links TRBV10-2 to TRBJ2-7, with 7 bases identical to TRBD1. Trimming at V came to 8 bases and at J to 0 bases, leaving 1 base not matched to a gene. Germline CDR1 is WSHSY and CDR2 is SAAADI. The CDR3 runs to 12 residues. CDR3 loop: CASRDSSYEQYF. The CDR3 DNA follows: TGCGCCAGCCGGGACAGCTCCTACGAGCAGTACTTC.

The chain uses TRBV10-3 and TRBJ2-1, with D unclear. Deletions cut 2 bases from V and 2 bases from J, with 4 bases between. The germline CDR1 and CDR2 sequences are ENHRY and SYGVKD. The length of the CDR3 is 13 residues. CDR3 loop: CAISEGTYNEQFF. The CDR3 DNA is TGTGCCATCAGTGAGGGGACCTACAATGAGCAGTTCTTC.

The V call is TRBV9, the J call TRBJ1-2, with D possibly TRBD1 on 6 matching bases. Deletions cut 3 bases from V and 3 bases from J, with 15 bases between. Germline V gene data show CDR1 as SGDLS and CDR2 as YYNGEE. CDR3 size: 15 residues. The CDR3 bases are TGTGCCAGCAGCGAGACCCCGGACAGCTACTATGGCTACACCTTC. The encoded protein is CASSETPDSYYGYTF.